The 8 T cell receptor beta chains listed next were all sequenced from one sample in a study of CD8 T cells in Susac syndrome. Random hexamers were used to reverse transcribe 0.5 to 1 ug of RNA. TCRdb reprocessed the immunoSEQ multiplex PCR reads via MiXCR and lists one record per CDR3 protein. The repertoire holds 150,000 to 200,000 distinct CDR3 sequences, with around 94% as singletons. Sequencing was performed on CD4+ T cells from PBMCs. These TCRs come from a human donor in good health.

This rearrangement joins TRBV3-1 to TRBJ1-2; 9 bases match TRBD1. Germline assignment: CDR1 LGHDT and CDR2 YNNKEL (reference sequence). The ends lost 1 base at V and 8 bases at J; junction bases unmatched: 5. This CDR3 has 14 residues. DNA of the CDR3: TGTGCCAGCAGCCAAGGGGGGACAGGGAGCGGCTACACCTTC. It translates to CASSQGGTGSGYTF.

J is TRBJ2-7 and V is TRBV15; 12 nucleotides align to TRBD2. Trimming took 1 base from V and 5 from J; bases not matched to a gene: 6. The CDR3 consists of 16 residues. The germline CDR1 and CDR2 sequences are LNHNV and YYDKDF (reference sequence). CDR3 sequence reads: CATSRVTSGGLNEQYF. The CDR3 region has the DNA TGTGCCACCAGCAGAGTGACTAGCGGGGGTTTAAACGAGCAGTACTTC. Based on the CDR3 plus reference TRBV15 and TRBJ2-7, the full variable domain is DAMVIQNPRYQVTQFGKPVTLSCSQTLNHNVMYWYQQKSSQAPKLLFHYYDKDFNNEADTPDNFQSRRPNTSFCFLDIRSPGLGDTAMYLCATSRVTSGGLNEQYFGPGTRLTVT.

This clonotype was detected once. This chain links TRBV6-2 or TRBV6-3 with TRBJ2-6; D gene uncertain. The CDR3 totals 15 residues. Looked up from germline, CDR1 is MNHEY and CDR2 is SVGEGT. With 7 bases removed from V and 4 bases from J, the gap between germline ends came to 14 bases. The CDR3 spells CASTEQLAGANVLTF. The DNA of the CDR3 is TGTGCCAGCACCGAGCAATTGGCAGGGGCCAACGTCCTGACTTTC.

This chain connects TRBV29-1 to TRBJ1-1; D may be TRBD1 (6 bases). Trimming left V 4 bases short and J 2 bases short, with 14 bases between. CDR1 is SQVTM and CDR2 is ANQGSEA in the germline V gene. The length of the CDR3 is 14 residues. CDR3 in amino acids: CSVVGGDRNTEAFF. DNA of the CDR3: TGCAGCGTTGTTGGGGGCGACCGAAACACTGAAGCTTTCTTT.

The CDR3 DNA reads TGTGCCAGCAGCCAAGTCATGGGGTCGCGTTACGAGCAGTACTTC. Its protein is CASSQVMGSRYEQYF. The chain has TRBV4-2 and TRBJ2-7; D not resolved. Trimming took off 1 base at V and 4 bases at J, with 14 bases between the two ends. This CDR3 has 15 residues. Germline V gene data show CDR1 as LGHNA and CDR2 as YNFKEQ.

This clonotype came up once. V usage is TRBV20-1 and J usage is TRBJ1-2; TRBD1 agrees at 7 bases. The CDR3 spans 13 residues. Germline V gene lookup returns CDR1 DFQATT and CDR2 SNEGSKA (reference sequence). J was trimmed by 6 bases and V by 6 bases; bases with no gene match: 10. CDR3 coding DNA: TGCAGTGCCCCGCCCACAGGGGAACATGGCTACACCTTC. Protein: CSAPPTGEHGYTF.

V gene TRBV24-1 combines with J gene TRBJ2-3, with a possible D match to TRBD1 (6 bases). With 0 bases removed from V and 6 bases from J, the gap between germline ends came to 6 bases. Germline V gene data show CDR1 as KGHDR and CDR2 as SFDVKD. The CDR3 sequence is 13 residues long. The CDR3 reads CATSDLTGDTQYF. The DNA of the CDR3 is TGTGCCACCAGTGATTTGACAGGGGATACGCAGTATTTT.

The genes are TRBV28 and TRBJ2-1; 7 bases map to TRBD2. The junction had 6 bases not matched to a gene; V was cut back by 5 bases and J by 2 bases. CDR3 length: 15 residues. Germline loops: CDR1 MDHEN, CDR2 SYDVKM. The CDR3 sequence is CASSPIAGAYNEQFF. CDR3 sequence (DNA): TGTGCCAGCAGTCCAATAGCGGGTGCCTACAATGAGCAGTTCTTC.